This TCR beta chain was recovered during a study of response to subunit inactivated influenza vaccine. One entry per CDR3 protein, called by TCRdb with MiXCR from the RT-PCR reads. This table has 500,000 to 600,000 distinct CDR3 sequences, approximately 15% appearing once. This clonotype appeared a few times. Its target is not known. Findings and limits, study-wide: Authors suggested that a seasonal influenza vaccination recruits few new T cells each time.

V lost 3 bases and J 4 bases, leaving 15 bases between the germline ends. Per the germline V gene, CDR1 is MDHEN and CDR2 is SYDVKM. The CDR3 is 15 residues long. The receptor was derived from a middle-aged man who received an inactivated influenza vaccine. The sequenced sample was PBMCs from blood, obtained 11 to 12 days after vaccination. The chain carries TRBV28 and TRBJ1-2; D is ambiguous. The CDR3 reads CASSFPEGIGYGYTF. CDR3 in DNA: TGTGCCAGCAGTTTTCCCGAGGGCATCGGCTATGGCTACACCTTC.